This TCR beta chain was sequenced for a study of CD8+ T cells in alopecia areata. Reverse transcribed after extraction, RNA yielded cDNA as the sequencing template. Sequencing was performed with immunoSEQ multiplex PCR; in TCRdb, only in-frame clones are kept and a portion is missing. The sample yields 180,000 or so clones, 65% to 75% seen once. The germline V gene encodes CDR1 SGHRS and CDR2 YFSETQ. The CDR3 sequence is 13 residues long. Trimming took off 4 bases at V and 7 bases at J, with 12 bases between the two ends. The receptor comes from a human donor with alopecia areata. The input for sequencing was CD8+ T cells sorted from blood, taken at week 0. The chain links TRBV5-1 to TRBJ2-1; tentative D call: TRBD1 (5 bases). Here the CDR3 reads CASSRITGNEQFF. The CDR3 DNA reads as TGCGCCAGCAGCAGAATTACAGGTAATGAGCAGTTCTTC.